The rows below give T cell receptor beta chains drawn from one sample of a study of shared clonotypes between healthy human individuals. Using immunoSEQ multiplex PCR, the repertoire was profiled, and TCRdb retains in-frame clones only, with some absent. The sample records more than 850,000 clones, 75% to 85% being singletons. Sequencing was performed on memory CD4+ T cells from PBMCs. The receptors were sampled from a man between 18 and 35 years old in good health. Some clones in this sample may be carry-over from other donors' samples. The CDR3 runs from the conserved cysteine through the conserved F or W. D genes are given only for firm matches. The size field is filled for only some rows; it gives once, few, many or a size class.

clone_size: .; v_call: TRBV6-5; d_call: TRBD1; j_call: TRBJ1-1; cdr3_nt: TGTGCCAGCAGCCGACAGGGCGGGAACACTGAAGCTTTCTTT; cdr3_aa: CASSRQGGNTEAFF
clone_size: .; v_call: TRBV5-1; d_call: .; j_call: TRBJ2-5; cdr3_nt: TGCGCCAGCAGCCGAGTGACAGAGCGGCGAGAGACCCAGTACTTC; cdr3_aa: CASSRVTERRETQYF
clone_size: .; v_call: TRBV19; d_call: .; j_call: TRBJ1-2; cdr3_nt: TGTGCCAGTAGTTTTAGGTCCAACTATGGCTACACCTTC; cdr3_aa: CASSFRSNYGYTF
clone_size: .; v_call: TRBV18; d_call: TRBD2; j_call: TRBJ2-1; cdr3_nt: TGTGCCAGCTCACCCCTAGCGGACTACAATGAGCAGTTCTTC; cdr3_aa: CASSPLADYNEQFF
clone_size: .; v_call: TRBV7-9; d_call: .; j_call: TRBJ2-4; cdr3_nt: TGTGCCAGCAGCTCTGTAGCCAAAAACATTCAGTACTTC; cdr3_aa: CASSSVAKNIQYF
clone_size: once; v_call: TRBV15; d_call: TRBD1; j_call: TRBJ2-5; cdr3_nt: TGTGCCACCAGCATTGACAGGGCGGTGGAGACCCAGTACTTC; cdr3_aa: CATSIDRAVETQYF
clone_size: .; v_call: TRBV28; d_call: .; j_call: TRBJ2-7; cdr3_nt: TGTGCCAGCAGTTTTTTTACCGGGGGTGAACTCCCGGAACAGTACTTC; cdr3_aa: CASSFFTGGELPEQYF
clone_size: .; v_call: TRBV5-1; d_call: TRBD1; j_call: TRBJ1-2; cdr3_nt: TGCGCCAGCAGCTTGACATCCCGGGACAGGGGAACCTTC; cdr3_aa: CASSLTSRDRGTF
clone_size: once; v_call: TRBV4-1; d_call: TRBD2; j_call: TRBJ2-3; cdr3_nt: TGCGCCAGCAGCCAAGCTTCTCTACTAAGGGCGGGAGGGGACACAGATACGCAGTATTTT; cdr3_aa: CASSQASLLRAGGDTDTQYF
clone_size: .; v_call: TRBV30; d_call: .; j_call: TRBJ2-5; cdr3_nt: TGTGCCTGGACCTACCGTGGGACCCAGTACTTC; cdr3_aa: CAWTYRGTQYF